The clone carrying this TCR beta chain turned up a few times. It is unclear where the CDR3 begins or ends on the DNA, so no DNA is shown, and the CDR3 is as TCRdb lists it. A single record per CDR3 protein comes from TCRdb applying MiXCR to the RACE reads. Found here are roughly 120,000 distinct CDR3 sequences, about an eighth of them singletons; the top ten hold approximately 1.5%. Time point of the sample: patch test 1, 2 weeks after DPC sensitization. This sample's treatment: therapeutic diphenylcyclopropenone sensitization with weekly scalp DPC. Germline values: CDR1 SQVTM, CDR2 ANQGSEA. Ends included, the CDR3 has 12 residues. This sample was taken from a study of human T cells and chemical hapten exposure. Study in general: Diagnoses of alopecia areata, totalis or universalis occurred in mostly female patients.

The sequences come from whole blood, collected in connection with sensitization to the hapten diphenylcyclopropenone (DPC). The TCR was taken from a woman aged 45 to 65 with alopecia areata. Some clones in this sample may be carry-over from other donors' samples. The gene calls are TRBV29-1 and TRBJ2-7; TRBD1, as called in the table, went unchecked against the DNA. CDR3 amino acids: CSVARGAEGRYF.